The 8 T cell receptor beta chains given below trace back to one sample, sequenced in a study of blood T cell repertoires in COVID-19. The data were produced by immunoSEQ multiplex PCR, yet TCRdb's version contains in-frame clones alone and is incomplete. The data hold approximately 160,000 clones, with 70% to 85% observed a single time. Sequenced: peripheral blood. The receptors were gathered from a woman aged 45-59 years in a cohort sampled during active or convalescent COVID-19.

This clone was recorded once. The V gene is TRBV5-1, the J gene TRBJ2-3, with 10 bases lining up with TRBD2. Germline-derived CDR1 and CDR2 are SGHRS and YFSETQ. With V trimmed by 7 bases and J by 1 base, 3 bases remained unmatched. The CDR3 runs to 14 residues. The CDR3 region is CASATSGGTDTQYF. In DNA, the CDR3 is TGCGCCAGCGCCACTAGCGGGGGCACAGATACGCAGTATTTT.

This rearrangement joins TRBV6-6 to TRBJ2-3, with 9 bases aligning to TRBD2. This CDR3 is 16 amino acids long. V lost 2 bases to trimming and J lost 7 bases; unmatched junction nucleotides: 10. Per the germline V gene, CDR1 is MNHNY and CDR2 is SVGAGI (reference sequence). The chain's CDR3 is CASSYGLGGGANTQYF. CDR3 nucleotide sequence: TGTGCCAGCAGTTACGGGCTAGGCGGGGGGGCAAATACGCAGTATTTT.

The chain uses TRBV4-3 and TRBJ1-3; the D is unclear. Germline V gives CDR1 LGHNA, CDR2 YSLEER. The CDR3 runs to 17 residues. Trimming removed 0 bases at V and 0 bases at J, with 12 bases between. CDR3 coding DNA: TGCGCCAGCAGCCAAGATTGGCGGGCCTCCTCTGGAAACACCATATATTTT. Translated: CASSQDWRASSGNTIYF.

The chain recombines TRBV19 with TRBJ1-2; D is perhaps TRBD1 (5 bases). Between the trimmed V and J ends, which lost 6 bases and 0 bases, there was a span of 11 bases. CDR1 is LNHDA, CDR2 SQIVND, per germline (reference sequence). CDR3 size: 14 residues. Written as DNA, the CDR3 is TGTGCCAGTAGCCCTGACAGAGCTAACTATGGCTACACCTTC. It specifies CASSPDRANYGYTF.

The chain uses TRBV7-2 and TRBJ1-2, with TRBD1 matching over 10 bases. CDR3 length: 18 amino acids. V shed 1 base, J shed 4 bases, and the junction held 12 bases outside the gene matches. Looked up from germline, CDR1 is SGHTA and CDR2 is FQGNSA. CDR3 residues: CASSLDSGQGGKSYGYTF. As DNA, the CDR3 is TGTGCCAGCAGCTTAGATTCCGGACAGGGGGGGAAAAGCTATGGCTACACCTTC.

This clone has a single count. The chain combines TRBV11-3 with TRBJ2-1; 10 positions agree with TRBD1. Germline V gene data show CDR1 as SGHNT and CDR2 as YENEEA. This CDR3 spans 16 amino acids. V was clipped by 4 bases and J by 9 bases; unmatched bases: 12. The CDR3 sequence is CASSSLTGGGLGEQFF. DNA for the CDR3: TGTGCCAGCAGCTCCCTGACAGGGGGCGGGTTAGGTGAGCAGTTCTTC.

The chain is built from TRBV9 and TRBJ2-2, with 10 bases identical to TRBD2. Germline CDR1 is SGDLS and CDR2 is YYNGEE. The CDR3 is made up of 14 amino acids. The trim removed 7 bases at V and 1 base at J, leaving 1 base unmatched. The CDR3 reads CASRTSGNTGELFF. In nucleotides, the CDR3 is TGTGCCAGCCGGACTAGCGGGAACACCGGGGAGCTGTTTTTT.

In its sample, this clone was seen a few times. V usage is TRBV2 and J usage is TRBJ1-5; D ambiguous. Trimming stripped 7 bases from V and 5 bases from J, with 9 bases between. The germline V gene encodes CDR1 SNHLY and CDR2 FYNNEI. This CDR3 contains 12 residues. The CDR3, as DNA: TGTGCCAGCACCACACCTGATCAGCCCCAGCATTTT. Its translation: CASTTPDQPQHF.